This TCR beta chain stems from a study of T cell responses to AZD1222 COVID-19 vaccine. The sample holds a few counts of this clone. Using immunoSEQ multiplex PCR, the repertoire was profiled, and TCRdb retains in-frame clones only, with some absent. The sample contains roughly 140,000 clones, more than 70% of which appear only once. The CDR3 is 15 amino acids. V lost 1 base to trimming and J lost 5 bases, with 9 bases between them. Germline assignment: CDR1 MNHEY and CDR2 SVGEGT. J is TRBJ1-6 and V is TRBV6-2 or TRBV6-3; maybe TRBD1 (6 bases). This sample comprised peripheral blood, obtained 28 days after the second AZD1222 dose. This TCR was recovered from an adult who received the AZD1222 COVID-19 vaccine. The CDR3 region is CASSYFRGDNSPLHF. CDR3 nucleotides: TGTGCCAGCAGTTACTTCAGGGGTGATAATTCACCCCTCCACTTT.